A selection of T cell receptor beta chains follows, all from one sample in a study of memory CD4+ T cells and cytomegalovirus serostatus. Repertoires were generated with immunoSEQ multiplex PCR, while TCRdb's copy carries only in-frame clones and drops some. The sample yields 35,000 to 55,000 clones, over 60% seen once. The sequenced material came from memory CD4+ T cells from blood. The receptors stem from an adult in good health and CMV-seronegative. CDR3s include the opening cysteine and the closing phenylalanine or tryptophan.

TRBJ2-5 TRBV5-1 CASSWAGTKQETQYF
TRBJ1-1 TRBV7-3 CASSQDRFTEAFF
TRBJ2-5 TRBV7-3 CASSLNSASGQYF
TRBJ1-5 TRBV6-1 CASSEIVVGNQPQHF
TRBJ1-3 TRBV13 CASSVRQGLSGNTIYF
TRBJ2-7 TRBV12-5 CASRPQGQGAYEQYF
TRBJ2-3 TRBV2 CASSEAGARADTQYF
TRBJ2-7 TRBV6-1 CASSWVGGQYF
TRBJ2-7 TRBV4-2 CASSHGTSDSYEQYF
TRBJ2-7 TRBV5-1 CASSVTGTSGAEQYF
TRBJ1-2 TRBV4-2 CASSQDEGEGGYTF
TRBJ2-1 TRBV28 CASSGTWGSSYNEQFF
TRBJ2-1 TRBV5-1 CASSFLASGGNNNEQFF
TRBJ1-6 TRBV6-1 CASHRDGNSPLHF
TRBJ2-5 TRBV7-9 CASSGQGVETQYF
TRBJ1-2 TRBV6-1 CASSEAEGDRGLYGYTF
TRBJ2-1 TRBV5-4 CASSSSGRGRGYEQFF
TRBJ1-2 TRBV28 CASSYRDRSSYGYTF
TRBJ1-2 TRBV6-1 CASSENPTAGYTF
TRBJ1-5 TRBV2 CASSEGSSRPQHF
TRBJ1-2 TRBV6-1 CASSEAQPPNYGYTF
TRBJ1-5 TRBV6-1 CASSEAQGRGPRHF
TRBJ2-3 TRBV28 CASTNPGTPDTDTQYF